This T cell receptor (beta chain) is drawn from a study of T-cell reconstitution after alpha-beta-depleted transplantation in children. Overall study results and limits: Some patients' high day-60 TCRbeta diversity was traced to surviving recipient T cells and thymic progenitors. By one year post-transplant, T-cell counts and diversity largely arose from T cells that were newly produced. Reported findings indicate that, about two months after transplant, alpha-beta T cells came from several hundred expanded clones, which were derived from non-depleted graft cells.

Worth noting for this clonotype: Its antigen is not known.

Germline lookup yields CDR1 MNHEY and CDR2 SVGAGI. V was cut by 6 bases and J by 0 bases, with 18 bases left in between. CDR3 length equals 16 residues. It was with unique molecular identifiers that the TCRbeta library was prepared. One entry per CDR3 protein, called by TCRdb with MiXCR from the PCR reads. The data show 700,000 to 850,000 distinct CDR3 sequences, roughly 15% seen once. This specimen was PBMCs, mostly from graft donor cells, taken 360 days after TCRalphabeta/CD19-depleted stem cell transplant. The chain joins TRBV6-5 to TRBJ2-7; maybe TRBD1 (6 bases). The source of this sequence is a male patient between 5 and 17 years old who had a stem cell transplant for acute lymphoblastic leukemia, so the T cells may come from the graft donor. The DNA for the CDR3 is TGTGCCAGCAGGTACCAACAGGGCCTAAACTCCTACGAGCAGTACTTC. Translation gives CASRYQQGLNSYEQYF.